These 28 T cell receptor beta chains share one sample of origin, sequenced in a study of blood T cell repertoires in COVID-19. Clones were read by immunoSEQ multiplex PCR, and TCRdb kept only the in-frame ones, dropping some. The sample includes more than 95,000 clones, roughly 83% of them seen just once. The sequenced material came from peripheral blood. These receptors were collected from a middle-aged man with active or convalescent COVID-19.

J is TRBJ1-5 and V is TRBV29-1; the D is unclear. The CDR3 extends over 12 amino acids. Germline V gene data show CDR1 as SQVTM and CDR2 as ANQGSEA. Deletions cut 5 bases from V and 2 bases from J, with 7 bases between. DNA for the CDR3: TGCAGCGTTACATCCGGCAATCAGCCCCAGCATTTT. Translated, it gives CSVTSGNQPQHF.

The chain couples TRBV3-1 (or the pseudogene TRBV3-2) to TRBJ1-1, with D tentatively TRBD1 (5 bases). V was clipped by 4 bases and J by 5 bases, with 17 bases between them. Germline V gene data show CDR1 as LGHDT and CDR2 as YNNKEL (reference sequence). The CDR3 contains 15 residues. CDR3 sequence (DNA): TGTGCCAGCAGCCTATCAGTGGGGGGAGGAACTGAAGCTTTCTTT. It is translated as CASSLSVGGGTEAFF.

The chain couples TRBV6-2 or TRBV6-3 to TRBJ1-5; D gene uncertain. The V gene lost 0 bases and the J gene lost 0 bases, with 15 bases spanning the gap. Germline loops: CDR1 MNHEY, CDR2 SVGEGT. The CDR3 loop spans 18 amino acids. DNA for the CDR3: TGTGCCAGCAGTTACTCGGGCGCCGGGAGTTATAGCAATCAGCCCCAGCATTTT. This encodes CASSYSGAGSYSNQPQHF.

The chain combines TRBV7-2 with TRBJ2-7; weak D call: TRBD2 (5 bases). The CDR3 covers 14 residues. V lost 8 bases and J 3 bases, leaving 17 bases between the germline ends. From germline, CDR1 is SGHTA and CDR2 FQGNSA. CDR3: CASGGRATIYEQYF. The DNA of the CDR3 is TGTGCCAGCGGCGGGCGAGCGACAATCTACGAGCAGTACTTC.

The rearrangement links TRBV30 to TRBJ2-7; 7 nucleotides align to TRBD2. Germline V gene lookup returns CDR1 GTSNPN and CDR2 SVGIG (reference sequence). The V and J ends lost 5 bases and 12 bases, in that order; junction bases with no gene match: 22. The CDR3 is 15 amino acids. The CDR3 bases are TGTGCCTGGGGTTTTTCCGGGACTACCCCGACTGGTTCGTACTTC. Residues: CAWGFSGTTPTGSYF.

The J gene is TRBJ2-3, the V gene TRBV11-2; 7 nucleotides align to TRBD2. Unmatched junction bases numbered 10, after V lost 4 bases and J lost 3 bases. Germline CDR1 and CDR2: SGHAT and FQNNGV. The CDR3 contains 16 residues. The CDR3 bases are TGTGCCAGCAGCTCCCGGGCGGGAGCGGGGACAGATACGCAGTATTTT. Translated: CASSSRAGAGTDTQYF.

The chain employs TRBV29-1 and TRBJ2-4; TRBD1 agrees at 7 bases. Per the germline V gene, CDR1 is SQVTM and CDR2 is ANQGSEA. The V and J ends lost 4 bases and 4 bases, in that order; junction bases with no gene match: 1. This CDR3 spans 12 amino acids. Here the CDR3 reads CSVAGQKNIQYF. CDR3 DNA: TGCAGCGTTGCGGGACAGAAAAACATTCAGTACTTC.

The DNA for the CDR3 is TGCGCCAGCAGCTTGGATGGGAGAACTTCCTACGAGCAGTACTTC. Translating gives CASSLDGRTSYEQYF. The chain recombines TRBV5-1 with TRBJ2-7, with D perhaps matching TRBD2 (5 bases). The germline V gene encodes CDR1 SGHRS and CDR2 YFSETQ. With 0 bases removed from V and 1 base from J, the gap between germline ends came to 11 bases. The CDR3 is 15 amino acids.

CDR3 sequence reads: CASSSGESGYTF. CDR3 DNA sequence: TGTGCCAGCAGCTCAGGGGAGTCGGGCTACACCTTC. This sequence joins TRBV7-6 and TRBJ1-2; weak D call: TRBD1 (6 bases). Per germline, CDR1 SGHVS and CDR2 FNYEAQ. Trimming stripped 4 bases from V and 8 bases from J, with 11 bases between. This CDR3 spans 12 amino acids.

This clone was seen a single time. The chain uses TRBV28 and TRBJ1-5; unclear D gene. In germline, CDR1 is MDHEN, CDR2 SYDVKM. V lost 5 bases, J lost 4 bases, and 18 bases lay in between. The CDR3 runs 16 residues. The CDR3 sequence is CASSTRVQSKNQPQHF. The CDR3 nucleotides read TGTGCCAGCAGTACCCGGGTCCAAAGCAAAAATCAGCCCCAGCATTTT.

This chain uses TRBV30 with TRBJ2-7, with TRBD2 matching over 9 bases. Unmatched junction bases numbered 10, after V lost 2 bases and J lost 2 bases. CDR1 and CDR2 (germline): GTSNPN, SVGIG (reference sequence). The CDR3 totals 16 residues. CDR3 sequence (DNA): TGTGCCTGGAGTACGGGCGGGGGGGGCCTCACCTACGAGCAGTACTTC. Amino acids: CAWSTGGGGLTYEQYF.

The V call is TRBV4-2, the J call TRBJ1-2; D ambiguous. Germline CDR1 is LGHNA and CDR2 is YNFKEQ. The CDR3 has 20 residues. V lost 1 base to trimming and J lost 2 bases, with 26 bases between them. The CDR3 is CASSQGRARVVAGRNYGYTF. The CDR3 DNA follows: TGTGCCAGCAGCCAAGGAAGGGCCCGGGTAGTCGCGGGGAGGAACTATGGCTACACCTTC.

This clone was detected only once. V is TRBV15 and J is TRBJ2-3; the D gene is possibly TRBD1 (5 bases). The CDR3 spans 14 residues. V gave up 9 bases and J gave up 2 bases, with 15 bases separating them. Germline V CDR1 and CDR2: LNHNV, YYDKDF (reference sequence). The CDR3 region is CATETEPYTDTQYF. The DNA of the CDR3 is TGTGCCACAGAGACAGAACCGTACACAGATACGCAGTATTTT.

The chain employs TRBV24-1 and TRBJ1-1; the match to TRBD1 covers 7 bases. Germline V gene data show CDR1 as KGHDR and CDR2 as SFDVKD. CDR3 length: 13 residues. After removal of 8 bases from V and 3 bases from J, the junction contained 5 bases not matched to a gene. The CDR3 reads CATMRQGDTEAFF. The CDR3, as DNA: TGTGCCACCATGCGACAGGGAGACACTGAAGCTTTCTTT.

This chain links TRBV4-3 with TRBJ1-1; tentative D call: TRBD1 (5 bases). The germline V and J ends were trimmed by 0 bases and 6 bases, with 14 bases remaining between them. From germline, CDR1 is LGHNA and CDR2 YSLEER. The CDR3 covers 15 residues. For the CDR3, the DNA is TGCGCCAGCAGCCAAGATCCGTCGGGGGGTGCTGAAGCTTTCTTT. It translates to CASSQDPSGGAEAFF.

V is TRBV6-5 and J is TRBJ1-1; possibly TRBD1 for D (5 bases). The CDR3 consists of 14 residues. Germline V gene lookup returns CDR1 MNHEY and CDR2 SVGAGI. V gave up 2 bases and J gave up 5 bases, with 12 bases separating them. The CDR3 loop is CASSYQTGGTEAFF. In nucleotides, the CDR3 is TGTGCCAGCAGTTACCAGACGGGGGGAACTGAAGCTTTCTTT.

As DNA, the CDR3 is TGTGCCATCAATCAGGGCCTTGGTGATGGCTACACCTTC. It codes for CAINQGLGDGYTF. This sequence joins TRBV10-3 and TRBJ1-2; D is possibly TRBD1 (5 bases). Germline CDR1 and CDR2: ENHRY and SYGVKD. This CDR3 comprises 13 residues. Deletions cut 7 bases from V and 6 bases from J, with 15 bases between.

This chain connects TRBV19 to TRBJ2-3, with D maybe TRBD2 (6 bases). With 6 bases removed from V and 5 bases from J, the gap between germline ends came to 15 bases. CDR1 and CDR2 (germline): LNHDA, SQIVND (reference sequence). The CDR3 totals 14 residues. Here the CDR3 reads CASRSGVSGDTQYF. The CDR3 bases are TGTGCCAGTAGGTCGGGAGTCTCTGGAGATACGCAGTATTTT.

The chain recombines TRBV5-5 with TRBJ2-1, with a possible D match to TRBD2 (5 bases). This CDR3 is built from 13 residues. Germline V gene lookup returns CDR1 SGHKS and CDR2 YYEKEE (reference sequence). V lost 4 bases and J 9 bases, leaving 14 bases between the germline ends. Here the CDR3 reads CASSTSLEGEQFF. The CDR3 DNA sequence: TGTGCCAGCAGCACGTCCTTAGAGGGTGAGCAGTTCTTC.

This clone was seen a few times. This rearrangement joins TRBV19 to TRBJ1-1; weak D call: TRBD1 (5 bases). V was clipped by 7 bases and J by 1 base, with 16 bases between them. Per the germline V gene, CDR1 is LNHDA and CDR2 is SQIVND (reference sequence). The CDR3 is 15 residues long. The CDR3 DNA sequence: TGTGCCAGTATGGGGCAGGGTCGAGGGAACACTGAAGCTTTCTTT. It encodes CASMGQGRGNTEAFF.

CDR3 coding DNA: TGTGCCTGGAGACTAGCGGGAGGGGCCTACGAGCAGTACTTC. Amino acids: CAWRLAGGAYEQYF. The chain has TRBV30 and TRBJ2-7, with 13 bases identical to TRBD2. J lost 2 bases, V lost 3 bases, and 1 base had no gene match. Germline values: CDR1 GTSNPN, CDR2 SVGIG (reference sequence). This CDR3 has 14 amino acids.

This chain connects TRBV29-1 to TRBJ2-4; possible D gene TRBD2, 5 bases. Germline lookup yields CDR1 SQVTM and CDR2 ANQGSEA. V lost 6 bases, J lost 1 base, and 13 bases lay in between. The CDR3 runs 14 residues. CDR3 amino acids: CSVRDIVAKNIQYF. For the CDR3, the DNA is TGCAGCGTGAGGGATATAGTGGCCAAAAACATTCAGTACTTC.

On this clone: One end of the junction is discordant with germline, which a read error may explain. This rearrangement joins TRBV7-7 to TRBJ2-2; D perhaps matches TRBD2 (5 bases). This CDR3 has 13 residues. The V gene's germline CDR1 is SSHAT and CDR2 FNYEAQ (reference sequence). The CDR3 protein is CASSYSAAGELFF. The DNA of the CDR3 is TGTGCTAGCAGTTATAGCGCGGCCGGGGAGCTGTTTTTT.

This sequence joins TRBV19 and TRBJ1-5; D may be TRBD1 (5 bases). Per germline, CDR1 LNHDA and CDR2 SQIVND (reference sequence). The CDR3 covers 13 residues. V lost 10 bases, J lost 5 bases, and 15 bases lay in between. CDR3 DNA sequence: TGTGCCACCCAAGCCGGGGGACATCAGCCCCAGCATTTT. Translating it yields CATQAGGHQPQHF.

CDR3: CASSPRDSGTEAFF. The CDR3 coding sequence is TGTGCCAGCTCACCCCGGGACTCAGGGACTGAAGCTTTCTTT. This chain links TRBV18 with TRBJ1-1; a weak D match, TRBD1 (5 bases). The CDR3 has 14 amino acids. V lost 3 bases to trimming and J lost 5 bases, with 13 bases between them. The germline CDR1 and CDR2 sequences are KGHSH and LQKENI.

This chain connects TRBV4-3 to TRBJ1-6; D is possibly TRBD1 (6 bases). With 4 bases removed from V and 0 bases from J, the gap between germline ends came to 10 bases. The CDR3 runs 16 residues. CDR1 LGHNA and CDR2 YSLEER come from the germline V gene. The CDR3 is CASSRGQSSYNSPLHF. In DNA, the CDR3 is TGCGCCAGCAGCCGGGGGCAGAGCTCCTATAATTCACCCCTCCACTTT.

The rearrangement uses TRBV12-3 or TRBV12-4 and TRBJ2-7, with D possibly matching TRBD2 (5 bases). The CDR3 is 13 amino acids. V shed 3 bases and J shed 2 bases, with 8 bases lying between them. The CDR3 spells CASSFGNTYEQYF. CDR3 in DNA: TGTGCCAGCAGTTTCGGGAATACCTACGAGCAGTACTTC.

In DNA, the CDR3 is TGTGCCAGCAGACCTCCGGGACAGAGGGAAAAACTGTTTTTT. Amino acids: CASRPPGQREKLFF. The chain recombines TRBV6-5 with TRBJ1-4, with 7 bases that match TRBD1. Looked up from germline, CDR1 is MNHEY and CDR2 is SVGAGI. The CDR3 runs to 14 residues. Trimming cost V 6 bases and J 8 bases; bases outside gene matches: 9.